The 14 T cell receptor beta chains below come from one sample, sequenced in a study of blood T cell repertoires in COVID-19. Only in-frame clones appear in the TCRdb table, and some are missing; sequencing was by immunoSEQ multiplex PCR. The table records tens of thousands of clones, roughly 89% of them present only once. Specimen: peripheral blood. The receptors were gathered from a man in his 70s with active COVID-19.

This clone was seen a handful of times. The chain uses TRBV6-2 or TRBV6-3 and TRBJ1-5; D is unresolved. V lost 5 bases, J lost 7 bases, and 9 bases lay in between. From germline, CDR1 is MNHEY and CDR2 SVGEGT. This CDR3 contains 12 residues. CDR3 DNA sequence: TGTGCCAGCAGTCCATTTCAGCAGCCCCAGCATTTT. Amino acids: CASSPFQQPQHF.

The CDR3 is CASSQEGSGQETQYF. CDR3 nucleotides: TGTGCCAGCAGCCAAGAAGGAAGCGGGCAAGAGACCCAGTACTTC. The chain recombines TRBV4-2 with TRBJ2-5; D might be TRBD2 (6 bases). Germline lookup yields CDR1 LGHNA and CDR2 YNFKEQ. The CDR3 is 15 residues long. V was pared by 0 bases and J by 2 bases, with 10 bases between.

The chain recombines TRBV6-5 with TRBJ1-1; 8 bases align to TRBD1. J was trimmed by 0 bases and V by 5 bases; bases with no gene match: 2. This CDR3 is 14 amino acids long. From germline, CDR1 is MNHEY and CDR2 SVGAGI. CDR3 in amino acids: CASSPGGLNTEAFF. The CDR3 DNA sequence: TGTGCCAGCAGTCCAGGGGGCTTGAACACTGAAGCTTTCTTT.

The rearrangement links TRBV5-1 to TRBJ2-1; D is uncertain. The germline V and J ends were trimmed by 0 bases and 0 bases, with 7 bases remaining between them. Per germline, CDR1 SGHRS and CDR2 YFSETQ. The CDR3 loop spans 15 amino acids. For the CDR3, the DNA is TGCGCCAGCAGCTTGGAATCTAGCTCCTACAATGAGCAGTTCTTC. This gives the protein CASSLESSSYNEQFF.

This clone was detected only a few times. This chain connects TRBV5-4 to TRBJ2-7; TRBD2 matches at 12 bases. The V gene end was trimmed by 6 bases and the J gene end by 5 bases; junction bases not matched to a gene: 9. The germline gives CDR1 SGHNT, CDR2 YYREEE (reference sequence). The CDR3 has 15 amino acids. The CDR3 nucleotides read TGTGCCAGCACCCTTGGGCTAGCGGGAGGGGACGAGCAGTACTTC. This translates into CASTLGLAGGDEQYF.

The chain uses TRBV24-1 and TRBJ2-1; 9 bases fit TRBD2. J was trimmed by 9 bases and V by 8 bases; bases with no gene match: 7. This CDR3 region has 13 residues. Germline CDR1 is KGHDR and CDR2 is SFDVKD. The CDR3 DNA reads as TGTGCCACCAAGGGACTAGCAGGGAGTGAGCAGTTCTTC. Translation gives CATKGLAGSEQFF.

The CDR3 loop reads CASGLGRQGRSELFF. Written as DNA, the CDR3 is TGTGCTAGTGGTTTGGGCAGACAGGGGAGGAGCGAACTGTTTTTT. The chain employs TRBV12-5 and TRBJ1-4; 8 nucleotides align to TRBD1. Per the germline V gene, CDR1 is LGHNT and CDR2 is FRNRAP. The CDR3 has 15 amino acids. The V segment lost 1 base and the J segment 12 bases; nucleotides outside the gene matches: 10.

The rearrangement uses TRBV4-3 and TRBJ1-2; 10 bases fit TRBD1. Losses at the gene ends were 4 bases for V and 7 bases for J; bases not matched to a gene: 6. This CDR3 is 14 amino acids long. Germline assignment: CDR1 LGHNA and CDR2 YSLEER. This CDR3 is CASSPGQGSFGYTF. The CDR3 DNA reads as TGCGCCAGCAGCCCGGGACAGGGGAGTTTTGGCTACACCTTC.

The chain has TRBV4-3 and TRBJ2-7, with D unresolved. V was shortened by 1 base and J by 4 bases, with 2 bases between the two germline ends. Per germline, CDR1 LGHNA and CDR2 YSLEER. The CDR3 runs 11 residues. CDR3 nucleotides: TGCGCCAGCAGCCAAGCGTACGAGCAGTACTTC. It is translated as CASSQAYEQYF.

As DNA, the CDR3 is TGTGCCTGGAGCCAAGGAGGGTGGGATGAAGCTTTCTTT. The encoded protein is CAWSQGGWDEAFF. The J gene is TRBJ1-1, the V gene TRBV30, with no clear D. This CDR3 has 13 amino acids. V was cut by 3 bases and J by 7 bases, with 15 bases left in between. Germline V lookup: CDR1 GTSNPN, CDR2 SVGIG (reference sequence).

The chain combines TRBV3-1 (or the pseudogene TRBV3-2) with TRBJ1-6; 7 nucleotides agree with TRBD1. With V trimmed by 3 bases and J by 0 bases, 5 bases remained unmatched. Germline V gives CDR1 LGHDT, CDR2 YNNKEL (reference sequence). The CDR3 has 17 residues. The CDR3 coding sequence is TGTGCCAGCAGCCACAGACAGGGCCCCTCCTATAATTCACCCCTCCACTTT. It yields the protein CASSHRQGPSYNSPLHF.

CDR3 nucleotides: TGCGCCAGCAGTCGCGGGACTCCCCCCGACCCCGAGCAGTACTTC. It is translated as CASSRGTPPDPEQYF. The chain has TRBV5-1 and TRBJ2-7, with D perhaps matching TRBD2 (6 bases). The V and J ends lost 5 bases and 6 bases respectively, with 21 bases between them. Germline V gives CDR1 SGHRS, CDR2 YFSETQ. The CDR3 has 15 residues.

The V call is TRBV24-1, the J call TRBJ2-5; 7 bases match TRBD1. Germline V gene data show CDR1 as KGHDR and CDR2 as SFDVKD. The V segment lost 8 bases and the J segment 4 bases; nucleotides outside the gene matches: 12. This CDR3 region has 15 residues. The CDR3 nucleotides read TGTGCCACCAAAAGGCCCGACAGGGAACGAGAGACCCAGTACTTC. Translating gives CATKRPDRERETQYF.

The chain combines TRBV6-2 or TRBV6-3 with TRBJ2-5, with D unresolved. Germline CDR1 and CDR2: MNHEY and SVGEGT. The CDR3 consists of 12 residues. Trimming removed 5 bases at V and 2 bases at J, with 6 bases between. CDR3 nucleotides: TGTGCCAGCAGTCTCGTACAAGAGACCCAGTACTTC. It yields the protein CASSLVQETQYF.